Here is one TCR beta chain with its context. This entry comes from a study of blood T cell repertoires in COVID-19. Profiling relied on immunoSEQ multiplex PCR, and the TCRdb table lists in-frame clones only, not all of them. The data contain around 32,000 clones, 90% of them singletons. CDR1 is SGHAT, CDR2 FQNNGV, per germline. The length of the CDR3 is 14 residues. Trimming stripped 3 bases from V and 8 bases from J, with 15 bases between. Sequencing was carried out using peripheral blood. The clonotype comes from a man aged 65-85 years with active or convalescent COVID-19. The chain is built from TRBV11-2 and TRBJ2-3; D is unclear. The CDR3, as DNA: TGTGCCAGCAGCTTGTTTCCCCCGTACAGTACGCAGTATTTT. It codes for CASSLFPPYSTQYF.